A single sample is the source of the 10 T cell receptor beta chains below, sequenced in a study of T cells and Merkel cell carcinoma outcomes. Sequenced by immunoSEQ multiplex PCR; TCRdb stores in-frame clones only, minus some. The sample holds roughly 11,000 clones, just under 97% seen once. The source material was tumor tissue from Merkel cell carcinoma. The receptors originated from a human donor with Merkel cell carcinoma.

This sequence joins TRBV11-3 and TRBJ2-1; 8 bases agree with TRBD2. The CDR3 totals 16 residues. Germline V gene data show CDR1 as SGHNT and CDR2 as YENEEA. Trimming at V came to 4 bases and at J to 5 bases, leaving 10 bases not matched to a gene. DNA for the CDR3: TGTGCCAGCAGCTCGCGTCCCGGGACTAGAAACAATGAGCAGTTCTTC. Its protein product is CASSSRPGTRNNEQFF.

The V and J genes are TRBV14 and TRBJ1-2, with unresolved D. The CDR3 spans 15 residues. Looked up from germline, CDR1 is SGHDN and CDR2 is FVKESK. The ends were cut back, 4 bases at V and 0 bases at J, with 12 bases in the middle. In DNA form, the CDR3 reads TGTGCCAGCAGCCCCCGCAGGCGAGCTAACTATGGCTACACCTTC. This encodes CASSPRRRANYGYTF.

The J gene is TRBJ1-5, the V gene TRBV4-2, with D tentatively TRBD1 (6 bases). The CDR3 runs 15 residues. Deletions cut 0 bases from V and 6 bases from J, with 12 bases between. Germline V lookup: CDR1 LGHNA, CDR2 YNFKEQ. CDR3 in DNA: TGTGCCAGCAGCCAAGAAGAGGGGGGAACTCAGCCCCAGCATTTT. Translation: CASSQEEGGTQPQHF.

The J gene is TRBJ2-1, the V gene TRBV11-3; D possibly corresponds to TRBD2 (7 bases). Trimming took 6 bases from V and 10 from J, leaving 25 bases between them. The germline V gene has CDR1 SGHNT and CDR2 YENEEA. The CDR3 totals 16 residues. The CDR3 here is CASRGGRTSGKGEQFF. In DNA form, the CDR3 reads TGTGCCAGCAGAGGGGGGAGGACTAGTGGGAAAGGGGAGCAGTTCTTC.

CDR3 in DNA: TGCGCCAGCAGCCAAGATCTCCCGGGACCTGAAGAGACCCAGTACTTC. Protein sequence: CASSQDLPGPEETQYF. The chain carries TRBV4-3 and TRBJ2-5, with D perhaps assigned TRBD1 or TRBD2 (5 bases each). From germline, CDR1 is LGHNA and CDR2 YSLEER. V was trimmed by 0 bases and J by 3 bases, leaving 14 bases between them. This CDR3 spans 16 amino acids.

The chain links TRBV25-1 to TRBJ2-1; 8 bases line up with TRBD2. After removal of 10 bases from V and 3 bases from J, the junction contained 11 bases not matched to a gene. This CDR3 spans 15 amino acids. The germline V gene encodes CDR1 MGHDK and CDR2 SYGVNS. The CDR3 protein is CANYLAGRNYNEQFF. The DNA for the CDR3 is TGTGCCAACTATTTAGCGGGGCGCAACTACAATGAGCAGTTCTTC.

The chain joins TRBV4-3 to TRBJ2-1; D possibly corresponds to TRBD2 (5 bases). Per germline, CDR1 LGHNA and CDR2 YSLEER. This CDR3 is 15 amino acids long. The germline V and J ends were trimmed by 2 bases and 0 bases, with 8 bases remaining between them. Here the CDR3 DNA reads TGCGCCAGCAGCCAACCGGGAAGCTCCTACAATGAGCAGTTCTTC. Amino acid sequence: CASSQPGSSYNEQFF.

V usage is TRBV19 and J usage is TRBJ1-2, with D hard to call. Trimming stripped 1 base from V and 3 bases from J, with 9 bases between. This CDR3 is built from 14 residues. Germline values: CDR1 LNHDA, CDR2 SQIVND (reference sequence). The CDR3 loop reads CASSIGRGDYGYTF. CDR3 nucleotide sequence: TGTGCCAGTAGTATAGGCCGGGGAGACTATGGCTACACCTTC.

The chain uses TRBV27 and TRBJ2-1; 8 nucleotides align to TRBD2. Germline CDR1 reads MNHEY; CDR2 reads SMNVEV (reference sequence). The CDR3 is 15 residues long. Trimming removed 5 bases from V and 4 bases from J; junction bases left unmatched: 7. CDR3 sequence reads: CASSLAGGPYNEQFF. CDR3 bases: TGTGCCAGCAGTCTAGCGGGCGGGCCTTACAATGAGCAGTTCTTC.

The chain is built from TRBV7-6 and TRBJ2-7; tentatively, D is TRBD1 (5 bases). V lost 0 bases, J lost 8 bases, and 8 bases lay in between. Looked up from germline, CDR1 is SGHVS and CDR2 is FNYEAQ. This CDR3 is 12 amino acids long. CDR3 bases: TGTGCCAGCAGCTTAGCTTTGGACAAGCAGTACTTC. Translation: CASSLALDKQYF. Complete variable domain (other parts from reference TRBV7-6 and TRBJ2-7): GAGVSQSPRYKVTKRGQDVALRCDPISGHVSLYWYRQALGQGPEFLTYFNYEAQQDKSGLPNDRFSAERPEGSISTLTIQRTEQRDSAMYRCASSLALDKQYFGPGTRLTVT.